These 19 T cell receptor beta chains originate from one sample sequenced in a study of low-dose radiotherapy and immunotherapy resistance in tumors (dated by TCRdb to the early 2020s). The instrument was an Illumina HiSeq 2500. First-strand cDNA was synthesized with Superscript III and a set of TRAV- and TRBV-specific primers, covering both TCRalpha and TCRbeta chains. An approximately 20-cycle PCR with Phusion amplified the TCRs, pairing a constant-region primer with the adapter that was attached to the V primers. TCRdb itself trimmed the public reads at Q25 with fastp, ran MiXCR and retained productive beta chains. Each entry merges the rows of one CDR3 protein and shows their most common DNA and genes. This sample is represented by about 64,000 distinct CDR3 sequences; approximately 25% of them were singletons. The ten largest clonotypes hold less than 8% of the sample. The time point label, read with the paper, signifies: before trial treatment.

The sample consisted of PBMCs, taken before treatment. The receptor source for this set is a male donor with rectosigmoid adenocarcinoma.

This clonotype occurred many times. V and J are TRBV6-5 and TRBJ2-6; D remains unclear. Germline V gives CDR1 MNHEY, CDR2 SVGAGI. Trimming removed 8 bases from V and 4 bases from J, with 6 bases in between. This CDR3 has 12 residues. The CDR3 DNA is TGTGCCAGCCACCGGGGGGCCAACGTCCTGACTTTC. Its translation: CASHRGANVLTF.

This clonotype was observed at least ten times. The chain couples TRBV28 to TRBJ1-5, with D hard to call. This CDR3 is 14 amino acids long. Germline V gene lookup returns CDR1 MDHEN and CDR2 SYDVKM. V lost 6 bases and J 1 base, leaving 10 bases between the germline ends. The CDR3 region is CASSRSGSNQPQHF. In DNA, the CDR3 is TGTGCCAGCAGCCGCTCGGGGAGCAATCAGCCCCAGCATTTT.

The chain carries TRBV15 and TRBJ1-2; perhaps TRBD1 as D (6 bases). Germline V lookup: CDR1 LNHNV, CDR2 YYDKDF (reference sequence). This CDR3 has 11 residues. Trimming pared 8 bases from V and 4 bases from J, leaving 8 bases between. DNA of the CDR3: TGTGCCACCTCACAGGGCTATGGCTACACCTTC. Amino acids: CATSQGYGYTF.

Many counts were recorded for this clonotype. The rearrangement uses TRBV5-6 and TRBJ2-1; 10 bases are a match to TRBD1. Trimming took 2 bases from V and 8 from J; bases not matched to a gene: 7. Germline-derived CDR1 and CDR2 are SGHDT and YYEEEE. The CDR3 runs 15 residues. This chain's CDR3 is CASSFGTGVMYEQFF. CDR3 DNA sequence: TGTGCCAGCAGCTTCGGGACAGGGGTGATGTATGAGCAGTTCTTC.

As concerns this clonotype: It is likely a read error: a sequence one base away is far more abundant. The V and J genes are TRBV26 and TRBJ2-1; the table gives TRBD2 as D, unverified against the DNA. TRBV26 is an annotated pseudogene. This CDR3 is 15 amino acids long. CDR3 sequence reads: CASSPGLAGGHEQFF. CDR3 DNA: TGTGCCAGCTCACCGGGACTAGCGGGAGGTCACGAGCAGTTCTTC.

This clonotype has at least ten counts. The chain is built from TRBV4-3 and TRBJ2-3; TRBD2 matches 8 bases. CDR1 is LGHNA, CDR2 YSLEER, per germline. This CDR3 has 16 amino acids. V lost 3 bases, J lost 0 bases, and 5 bases stayed unmatched. This chain's CDR3 is CASSHGRGASTDTQYF. The CDR3 nucleotides read TGCGCCAGCAGCCATGGGCGGGGGGCGAGCACAGATACGCAGTATTTT.

In this sample, this clonotype turned up many times. The V gene is TRBV5-4, the J gene TRBJ2-3, with D unclear. V lost 0 bases and J lost 2, with 7 bases in between. The CDR3 runs 14 residues. CDR1 is SGHNT and CDR2 is YYREEE in the germline V gene (reference sequence). The CDR3 sequence is CASSLAASTDTQYF. The CDR3 DNA reads TGTGCCAGCAGCTTGGCGGCCTCCACAGATACGCAGTATTTT.

This clonotype was seen ten or more times. CDR3 sequence (DNA): TGTGCCAGCACCTACGACACGGGCGGGGTCTCTGGGGCCAACGTCCTGACTTTC. Its translation: CASTYDTGGVSGANVLTF. V is TRBV6-2 or TRBV6-3 and J is TRBJ2-6; tentative D call: TRBD2 (6 bases). The CDR3 spans 18 residues. Deletions cut 7 bases from V and 0 bases from J, with 19 bases between. CDR1 is MNHEY and CDR2 is SVGEGT in the germline V gene.

This clonotype was seen many times. V usage is TRBV19 and J usage is TRBJ2-4, with 8 nucleotides matching TRBD1. V shed 4 bases and J 6 bases; nucleotides not matched to a gene: 5. This CDR3 spans 14 amino acids. Germline CDR1 reads LNHDA; CDR2 reads SQIVND (reference sequence). The DNA of the CDR3 is TGTGCCAGTAGTAGTACAGGGGGAGGAAACATTCAGTACTTC. Protein product: CASSSTGGGNIQYF.

The sample holds many counts of this clonotype. V and J are TRBV20-1 and TRBJ2-7; 10 bases line up with TRBD2. The CDR3 is 16 amino acids. CDR1 is DFQATT, CDR2 SNEGSKA, per germline (reference sequence). V lost 1 base to trimming and J lost 9 bases; unmatched junction nucleotides: 15. The CDR3 loop is CSARAGSSGRGVRQYF. In DNA, the CDR3 is TGCAGTGCTAGAGCTGGGTCGAGCGGGAGGGGGGTCAGGCAGTACTTC.

This clonotype was seen many times. This chain joins TRBV6-6 and TRBJ2-7; D gene ambiguous. The length of the CDR3 is 11 residues. Between the trimmed V and J ends, which lost 0 bases and 6 bases, there was a span of 3 bases. Germline CDR1 and CDR2: MNHNY and SVGAGI (reference sequence). CDR3: CASSYSGEQYF. In DNA form, the CDR3 reads TGTGCCAGCAGTTACTCGGGCGAGCAGTACTTC.

With respect to this clonotype: A far larger clone is a single base away, which makes a read error likely. The chain uses TRBV9 and TRBJ2-1; 11 bases agree with TRBD2. This CDR3 has 15 amino acids. Germline V lookup: CDR1 SGDLS, CDR2 YYNGEE. Losses at the gene ends were 3 bases for V and 10 bases for J; bases not matched to a gene: 9. DNA of the CDR3: TGTGCCAGCAGCGAGGGGACTAGCGGAGGGTACGAGCAGTTCTTC. Translated, it gives CASSEGTSGGYEQFF. Using reference TRBV9 and TRBJ2-1 for the parts outside the CDR3, the full variable domain is DSGVTQTPKHLITATGQRVTLRCSPRSGDLSVYWYQQSLDQGLQFLIQYYNGEERAKGNILERFSAQQFPDLHSELNLSSLELGDSALYFCASSEGTSGGYEQFFGPGTRLTVL.

This clonotype appeared a single time. The chain uses TRBV6-6 and TRBJ2-7, with D possibly TRBD1 on 6 matching bases. The CDR3 runs 19 residues. Germline CDR1 is MNHNY and CDR2 is SVGAGI (reference sequence). V was pared by 5 bases and J by 1 base, with 27 bases between. The CDR3: CASSGYPTGVQGQSYEQYF. The CDR3 DNA follows: TGTGCCAGCAGTGGTTATCCTACCGGGGTTCAGGGGCAATCCTACGAGCAGTACTTC.

In the case of this clonotype: A far larger clone lies a single base away; this is likely a read error. This sequence joins TRBV4-2 and TRBJ2-1, with 7 nucleotides matching TRBD2. CDR3 length: 18 amino acids. The junction had 25 bases not matched to a gene; V was cut back by 4 bases and J by 13 bases. CDR1 LGHNA and CDR2 YNFKEQ come from the germline V gene. The CDR3 loop reads CASSLGEGKVKYQETQFF. CDR3 DNA: TGTGCCAGCAGCCTCGGGGAGGGTAAAGTTAAATACCAAGAGACCCAGTTCTTC.

In this sample, this clonotype is medium-sized. This rearrangement joins TRBV5-5 to TRBJ1-1, with a weak D call TRBD1 (5 bases). Germline CDR1 and CDR2: SGHKS and YYEKEE (reference sequence). The germline V and J ends were trimmed by 4 bases and 1 base, with 8 bases remaining between them. The CDR3 is made up of 13 amino acids. DNA of the CDR3: TGTGCCAGCAGCCAGGGCCCGAACACTGAAGCTTTCTTT. Amino acid sequence: CASSQGPNTEAFF.

This clonotype has at least ten counts. The V and J genes are TRBV7-9 and TRBJ2-1, with 8 bases fitting TRBD2. Per the germline V gene, CDR1 is SEHNR and CDR2 is FQNEAQ (reference sequence). The CDR3 is made up of 15 amino acids. V trimming: 2 bases; J trimming: 5 bases; junction bases outside the gene matches: 5. The CDR3 sequence: CASSLYGGDDNEQFF. Written as DNA, the CDR3 is TGTGCCAGCAGCTTATACGGGGGGGATGACAATGAGCAGTTCTTC.

A word on this clonotype: This sequence is one base from a far larger clone and is likely a read error. This chain links TRBV29-1 with TRBJ2-7; D call uncertain. The CDR3 extends over 13 amino acids. The V end was cut by 6 bases, the J end by 7 bases, with 19 bases between. Germline values: CDR1 SQVTM, CDR2 ANQGSEA. This CDR3 is CSVSVSSYNEQYF. The CDR3 DNA reads TGCAGCGTGTCTGTTAGCTCCTACAATGAGCAGTACTTC.

This clonotype was picked up many times. The chain employs TRBV7-2 and TRBJ2-6; the match to TRBD1 covers 8 bases. CDR3 size: 16 residues. The V segment lost 3 bases and the J segment 2 bases; nucleotides outside the gene matches: 3. Germline lookup yields CDR1 SGHTA and CDR2 FQGNSA. CDR3 coding DNA: TGTGCCAGCAGCTTCGTACAGGGGGCTGGGGCCAACGTCCTGACTTTC. Translation gives CASSFVQGAGANVLTF.

This clonotype was detected ten times or more. This chain uses TRBV6-2 or TRBV6-3 with TRBJ2-2, with a possible D match to TRBD2 (6 bases). This CDR3 spans 16 amino acids. Germline lookup yields CDR1 MNHEY and CDR2 SVGEGT. V lost 5 bases to trimming and J lost 3 bases, with 16 bases between them. The CDR3 DNA sequence: TGTGCCAGCAGTCACCAACTAGCAGGTTACACCGGGGAGCTGTTTTTT. It codes for CASSHQLAGYTGELFF.